This T cell receptor (beta chain) was retrieved from a study of blood T cells in healthy people across ages. The CDR3 loop spans 13 amino acids. Germline V gene lookup returns CDR1 ENHRY and CDR2 SYGVKD. PCR was performed a second time for about 7 to 12 cycles using a sample-barcoded 5' primer and a J-beta primer mix. Every sample returned 2.5 million or more CDR3-containing paired-end reads. MiXCR, applied by TCRdb to the 5' RACE reads, yields one record per CDR3 protein. The sample includes hundreds of thousands of distinct CDR3 sequences, around 21% of them seen just once. Input material: blood. V gene TRBV10-3 combines with J gene TRBJ2-5; 8 positions match TRBD1. The J call may be in error: the DNA end matches TRBJ2-7 better. The receptor comes from a man between 65 and 85 years old in good health. In nucleotides, the CDR3 is TGTGCCATCTTGCAGGGGGCATCCTACGAGCAGTACTTC. Its protein is CAILQGASYEQYF.